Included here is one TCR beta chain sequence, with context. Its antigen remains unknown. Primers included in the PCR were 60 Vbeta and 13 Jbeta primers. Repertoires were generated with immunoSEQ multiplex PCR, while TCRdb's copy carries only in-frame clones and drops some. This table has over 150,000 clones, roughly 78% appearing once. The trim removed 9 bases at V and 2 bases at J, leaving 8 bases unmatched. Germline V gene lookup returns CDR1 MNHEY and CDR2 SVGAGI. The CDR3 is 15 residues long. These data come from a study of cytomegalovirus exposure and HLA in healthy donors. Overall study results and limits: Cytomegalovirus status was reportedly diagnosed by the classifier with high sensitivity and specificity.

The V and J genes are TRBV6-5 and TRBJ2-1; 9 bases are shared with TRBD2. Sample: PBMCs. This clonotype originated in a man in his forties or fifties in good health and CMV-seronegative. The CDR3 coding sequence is TGTGCCAGGGGGGGACTAGCCGAAGCCTACAATGAGCAGTTCTTC. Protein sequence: CARGGLAEAYNEQFF.